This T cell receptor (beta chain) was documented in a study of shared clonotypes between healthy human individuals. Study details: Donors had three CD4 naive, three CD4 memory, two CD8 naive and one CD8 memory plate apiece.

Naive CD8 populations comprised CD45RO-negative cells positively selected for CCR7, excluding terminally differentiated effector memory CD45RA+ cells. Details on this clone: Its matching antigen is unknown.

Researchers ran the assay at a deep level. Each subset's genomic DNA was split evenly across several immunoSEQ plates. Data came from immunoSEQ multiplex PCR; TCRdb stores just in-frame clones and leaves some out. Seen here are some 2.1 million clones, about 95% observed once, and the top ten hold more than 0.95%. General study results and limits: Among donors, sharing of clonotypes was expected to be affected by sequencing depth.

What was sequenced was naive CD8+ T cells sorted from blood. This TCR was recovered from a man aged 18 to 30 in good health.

The CDR3 DNA is TGTGCCATCACACCGGATAGGGGAGAAAAACTGTTTTTT. Its protein product is CAITPDRGEKLFF. V is TRBV10-3 and J is TRBJ1-4; a possible D gene is TRBD1 (5 bases). The length of the CDR3 is 13 residues. The germline V gene has CDR1 ENHRY and CDR2 SYGVKD. Trimming pared 7 bases from V and 8 bases from J, leaving 14 bases between.